These 28 T cell receptor beta chains were sequenced from one sample in a study of cytomegalovirus exposure and HLA in healthy donors (dated 2017 in TCRdb). The library was produced with the immunoSEQ multiplex PCR assay. TCRdb's version of the immuneACCESS table is confined to in-frame rearrangements and falls short of the full clone set. An unresolved V gene accounts for under half of the shortfall where checked; the remainder is of unknown origin. This sample lists 150,000 to 200,000 clones; about 81% were detected once. The ten largest make up 1% to 1.5% of the sample. Sequenced material: PBMCs. The source is a woman aged 25-40 years in good health and CMV-seronegative.

The chain combines TRBV7-9 with TRBJ2-1, with D tentatively TRBD2 (5 bases). This CDR3 comprises 13 residues. CDR1 and CDR2 from the germline V gene are SEHNR and FQNEAQ (reference sequence). V was cut by 0 bases and J by 12 bases, with 12 bases left in between. CDR3 protein: CASSLAGSDSQFF. In DNA, the CDR3 is TGTGCCAGCAGCTTAGCGGGGAGCGATTCGCAGTTCTTC.

The chain couples TRBV5-1 to TRBJ2-7; 9 positions match TRBD2. This CDR3 contains 14 residues. CDR1 is SGHRS, CDR2 YFSETQ, per germline. V shed 3 bases and J 5 bases; nucleotides not matched to a gene: 6. CDR3 sequence: CASSWTSEIDEQYF. The CDR3 nucleotides read TGCGCCAGCAGCTGGACTAGCGAAATCGACGAGCAGTACTTC.

V and J are TRBV30 and TRBJ1-1; TRBD1 might be the D (5 bases). Germline lookup yields CDR1 GTSNPN and CDR2 SVGIG (reference sequence). This CDR3 spans 18 amino acids. Trimming removed 2 bases at V and 0 bases at J, with 22 bases between. In DNA form, the CDR3 reads TGTGCCTGGAGTCTCGCGGGGCGGGAACATCTAATGAACACTGAAGCTTTCTTT. It translates to CAWSLAGREHLMNTEAFF.

The chain couples TRBV5-4 to TRBJ1-4; 10 positions agree with TRBD1. The V gene's germline CDR1 is SGHNT and CDR2 YYREEE (reference sequence). CDR3 length: 18 residues. With 4 bases clipped from V and 7 bases from J, the junction kept 16 bases outside the gene matches. CDR3 in amino acids: CASSGGDRGRGEAEKLFF. CDR3 sequence (DNA): TGTGCCAGCAGCGGTGGGGACAGGGGCCGGGGAGAGGCTGAAAAACTGTTTTTT.

The chain uses TRBV30 and TRBJ2-7, with 11 nucleotides matching TRBD2. The CDR3 runs 14 residues. Germline V lookup: CDR1 GTSNPN, CDR2 SVGIG (reference sequence). Unmatched junction bases numbered 3, after V lost 0 bases and J lost 5 bases. The CDR3, as DNA: TGTGCCTGGAGTGTAAAGGGACTAGCGGACGAGCAGTACTTC. This encodes CAWSVKGLADEQYF.

The J gene is TRBJ2-7, the V gene TRBV9; D perhaps matches TRBD2 (5 bases). This CDR3 comprises 14 residues. Trimming left V 3 bases short and J 5 bases short, with 15 bases between. Germline V gene lookup returns CDR1 SGDLS and CDR2 YYNGEE. The CDR3 loop is CASSADITGDEQYF. CDR3 nucleotide sequence: TGTGCCAGCAGCGCAGACATTACCGGGGACGAGCAGTACTTC. Complete variable domain (other parts from reference TRBV9 and TRBJ2-7): DSGVTQTPKHLITATGQRVTLRCSPRSGDLSVYWYQQSLDQGLQFLIQYYNGEERAKGNILERFSAQQFPDLHSELNLSSLELGDSALYFCASSADITGDEQYFGPGTRLTVT.

The chain links TRBV6-1 to TRBJ1-5; D not resolved. Between the trimmed V and J ends, which lost 5 bases and 4 bases, there was a span of 15 bases. This CDR3 has 15 residues. Per germline, CDR1 MNHNS and CDR2 SASEGT. The CDR3 nucleotides are TGTGCCAGCAGTTGGACTCTGAGCGGGAATCAGCCCCAGCATTTT. This translates into CASSWTLSGNQPQHF.

This sequence joins TRBV5-1 and TRBJ2-3, with 8 bases lining up with TRBD1. Unmatched junction bases numbered 8, after V lost 2 bases and J lost 3 bases. Germline CDR1 is SGHRS and CDR2 is YFSETQ. The CDR3 runs 16 residues. The DNA of the CDR3 is TGCGCCAGCAGCTTTCAGGGGGCCGCCGATACAGATACGCAGTATTTT. It encodes CASSFQGAADTDTQYF.

This chain uses TRBV30 with TRBJ1-2, with 8 bases fitting TRBD1. Germline CDR1 is GTSNPN and CDR2 is SVGIG (reference sequence). The junction had 9 bases not matched to a gene; V was cut back by 5 bases and J by 7 bases. CDR3 size: 13 residues. In nucleotides, the CDR3 is TGTGCCTGGGGGGGTTGGGGACAGGTTGGCTACACCTTC. This gives the protein CAWGGWGQVGYTF. The full variable domain, its missing parts supplied by reference TRBV30 and TRBJ1-2, is SQTIHQWPATLVQPVGSPLSLECTVEGTSNPNLYWYRQAAGRGLQLLFYSVGIGQISSEVPQNLSASRPQDRQFILSSKKLLLSDSGFYLCAWGGWGQVGYTFGSGTRLTVV.

The V call is TRBV29-1, the J call TRBJ1-1, with D possibly matching TRBD1 (6 bases). The ends were cut back, 1 base at V and 9 bases at J, with 15 bases in the middle. The CDR3 covers 13 residues. Germline V gene sequence: CDR1 SQVTM, CDR2 ANQGSEA. The DNA of the CDR3 is TGCAGCGTTGAAGTTGGTCAGGGGATGAAAGCTTTCTTT. It encodes CSVEVGQGMKAFF.

The J gene is TRBJ2-5, the V gene TRBV5-1, with D hard to call. The V end was cut by 3 bases, the J end by 1 base, with 16 bases between. CDR1 is SGHRS, CDR2 YFSETQ, per germline. The length of the CDR3 is 16 residues. The CDR3 DNA reads TGCGCCAGCAGCTATCCCACGTCTAGACTCCAAGAGACCCAGTACTTC. Translation: CASSYPTSRLQETQYF.

The chain links TRBV7-2 to TRBJ2-7; TRBD2 matches at 9 bases. J lost 4 bases, V lost 5 bases, and 9 bases had no gene match. Germline CDR1 reads SGHTA; CDR2 reads FQGNSA. The CDR3 totals 15 residues. The CDR3 DNA follows: TGTGCCAGCAGCAACGGGGGGACTAGCCGATACGAGCAGTACTTC. Translating gives CASSNGGTSRYEQYF.

V is TRBV10-2 and J is TRBJ2-1; TRBD2 agrees at 7 bases. V lost 2 bases, J lost 0 bases, and 7 bases stayed unmatched. This CDR3 is 17 amino acids long. Germline CDR1 WSHSY, CDR2 SAAADI. The CDR3 region has the DNA TGCGCCAGCAGTGAGGTGGCGGGGGTCAGCTCCTACAATGAGCAGTTCTTC. It codes for CASSEVAGVSSYNEQFF.

The rearrangement links TRBV18 to TRBJ2-5, with D possibly TRBD2 on 5 matching bases. V lost 2 bases, J lost 5 bases, and 6 bases lay in between. Looked up from germline, CDR1 is KGHSH and CDR2 is LQKENI. CDR3 size: 12 residues. CDR3 residues: CASSPRGETQYF. The CDR3 DNA follows: TGTGCCAGCTCACCAAGAGGGGAGACCCAGTACTTC.

The chain recombines TRBV28 with TRBJ1-6; 10 bases agree with TRBD1. CDR1 MDHEN and CDR2 SYDVKM come from the germline V gene. V dropped 5 bases and J dropped 6; count of bases not matched to a gene: 10. CDR3 length equals 17 residues. CDR3 sequence reads: CASSPKDRGKFNSPLHF. Written as DNA, the CDR3 is TGTGCCAGCAGTCCAAAGGACAGGGGGAAGTTTAATTCACCCCTCCACTTT.

The chain employs TRBV5-1 and TRBJ2-5, with no clear D. CDR1 and CDR2 (germline): SGHRS, YFSETQ. This CDR3 is 11 amino acids long. V was cut by 2 bases and J by 5 bases, with 4 bases left in between. The CDR3, as DNA: TGCGCCAGCAGCTTCGGGGAGACCCAGTACTTC. Its protein is CASSFGETQYF.

This clone has just one count. The V call is TRBV6-6, the J call TRBJ2-7; D is perhaps TRBD1 (6 bases). Trimming took 2 bases from V and 2 from J, leaving 10 bases between them. CDR1 and CDR2 (germline): MNHNY, SVGAGI (reference sequence). The CDR3 runs 14 residues. As DNA, the CDR3 is TGTGCCAGCAGTTACAGGGGGTCGGCCTACGAGCAGTACTTC. This gives the protein CASSYRGSAYEQYF.

J is TRBJ2-2 and V is TRBV5-1; 11 positions match TRBD2. The germline V gene has CDR1 SGHRS and CDR2 YFSETQ. Trimming removed 3 bases from V and 4 bases from J; junction bases left unmatched: 5. CDR3 length: 16 residues. The CDR3 DNA reads TGCGCCAGCAGCTCCTCCGGACTAGCGGGCACCGGGGAGCTGTTTTTT. Its translation: CASSSSGLAGTGELFF.

This chain links TRBV9 with TRBJ1-4; no firm D call. CDR1 SGDLS and CDR2 YYNGEE come from the germline V gene. The germline V and J ends were trimmed by 4 bases and 3 bases, with 19 bases remaining between them. The CDR3 contains 17 residues. The CDR3 DNA is TGTGCCAGCAGCACTAGAGGGAGGACGACCCCTAATGAAAAACTGTTTTTT. It translates to CASSTRGRTTPNEKLFF.

V gene TRBV5-1 combines with J gene TRBJ2-7; a possible D gene is TRBD1 (5 bases). This CDR3 has 15 amino acids. Trimming pared 0 bases from V and 2 bases from J, leaving 12 bases between. From germline, CDR1 is SGHRS and CDR2 YFSETQ. CDR3 nucleotide sequence: TGCGCCAGCAGCTTGGCCCACGACAGTCCCTACGAGCAGTACTTC. Its translation: CASSLAHDSPYEQYF.

The chain has TRBV25-1 and TRBJ2-6; the D gene is possibly TRBD1 (6 bases). Germline lookup yields CDR1 MGHDK and CDR2 SYGVNS. V lost 8 bases and J 4 bases, leaving 6 bases between the germline ends. The CDR3 totals 12 residues. This CDR3 reads CASGGGANVLTF. The CDR3 region has the DNA TGTGCCAGCGGGGGCGGGGCCAACGTCCTGACTTTC.

The chain links TRBV28 to TRBJ2-7; the match to TRBD1 covers 10 bases. The CDR3 contains 15 residues. The junction had 8 bases not matched to a gene; V was cut back by 7 bases and J by 2 bases. Germline V gene sequence: CDR1 MDHEN, CDR2 SYDVKM. CDR3 nucleotide sequence: TGTGCCAGCACCTTAAGGGGGACAGGGGCCTACGAGCAGTACTTC. It codes for CASTLRGTGAYEQYF.

The V gene is TRBV29-1, the J gene TRBJ2-7; 11 nucleotides align to TRBD1. CDR1 and CDR2 from the germline V gene are SQVTM and ANQGSEA. The ends lost 7 bases at V and 2 bases at J; junction bases unmatched: 7. The CDR3 has 14 amino acids. The CDR3 DNA reads as TGCAGCGCCGCCCGGACAGGGGGCCCCTACGAGCAGTACTTC. Amino acids: CSAARTGGPYEQYF.

This chain joins TRBV19 and TRBJ2-1; 7 nucleotides agree with TRBD2. After removal of 8 bases from V and 5 bases from J, the junction contained 12 bases not matched to a gene. The CDR3 loop spans 15 amino acids. Germline values: CDR1 LNHDA, CDR2 SQIVND (reference sequence). The CDR3 region has the DNA TGTGCCAGTCTAAGCATTACTAGCGTGCACAATGAGCAGTTCTTC. Encoded protein: CASLSITSVHNEQFF.

The chain is built from TRBV6-7 and TRBJ1-1; D may be TRBD1 (6 bases). TRBV6-7 carries the ORF label, with uncertain function. V gave up 0 bases and J gave up 0 bases, with 14 bases separating them. The CDR3 spans 17 residues. The CDR3 is CASSYSRGGEMNTEAFF. CDR3 in DNA: TGTGCCAGCAGTTACTCACGCGGGGGCGAGATGAACACTGAAGCTTTCTTT.

CDR3 amino acids: CASSLWGGIQYF. CDR3 nucleotides: TGTGCCAGCAGCTTATGGGGAGGGATCCAGTACTTC. J is TRBJ2-5 and V is TRBV7-7, with TRBD2 identical over 7 bases. The germline V gene has CDR1 SSHAT and CDR2 FNYEAQ (reference sequence). V gave up 2 bases and J gave up 10 bases; unmatched junction bases: 4. The CDR3 length is 12 residues.

The gene calls are TRBV2 and TRBJ2-7, with 8 bases matching TRBD1. CDR3 length equals 15 residues. The J segment lost 5 bases and the V segment lost 1 base, leaving 7 bases of the junction unmatched. The germline CDR1 and CDR2 sequences are SNHLY and FYNNEI. The CDR3 loop reads CASSEGDRGRDEQYF. The CDR3 DNA sequence: TGTGCCAGCAGTGAAGGAGACAGGGGTCGCGACGAGCAGTACTTC. Together with reference TRBV2 and TRBJ2-7, the CDR3 gives the full variable domain: EPEVTQTPSHQVTQMGQEVILRCVPISNHLYFYWYRQILGQKVEFLVSFYNNEISEKSEIFDDQFSVERPDGSNFTLKIRSTKLEDSAMYFCASSEGDRGRDEQYFGPGTRLTVT.

In its sample, this clone was seen once. The chain is built from TRBV5-1 and TRBJ2-1, with TRBD2 identical over 12 bases. This CDR3 comprises 16 residues. Germline trimming cut 3 bases from V and 7 bases from J; bases unmatched to any gene: 8. Germline lookup yields CDR1 SGHRS and CDR2 YFSETQ. Written as DNA, the CDR3 is TGCGCCAGCAGCTCTCAACTAGCGGGAGGTCCAAATGAGCAGTTCTTC. It translates to CASSSQLAGGPNEQFF.